These 15 T cell receptor beta chains originate from one sample sequenced in a study of T cell repertoires in cytomegalovirus infection. TCRdb re-analysed the reads in MiXCR, keeping a single row per CDR3 protein. The sample carries roughly 920,000 distinct CDR3 sequences, more than 25% recorded once. Antigens of these TCRs are unknown. Sample: cultured CD8+ T cells from PBMCs, taken from culture after CMV antigen stimulation. These receptors were taken from a human donor in good health (CMV status not recorded). Some clones in this sample may be carry-over from other donors' samples.

This clonotype has a handful of counts. The CDR3 DNA sequence: TGTGCCAGCAGCCTCCAGTCCGGCCCCAAGGAGGGAAATGGCTACACCTTC. Its protein is CASSLQSGPKEGNGYTF. This chain uses TRBV7-8 with TRBJ1-2; no firm D call. The V gene's germline CDR1 is SGHVS and CDR2 FQNEAQ. V was shortened by 5 bases and J by 6 bases, with 25 bases between the two germline ends. The length of the CDR3 is 17 residues.

About this clonotype: The missing conserved phenylalanine or tryptophan at the end of this CDR3 makes a read error likely. The DNA of the CDR3 is TGTGCCAACAGGCAACAGGGGCTTAATGAAAAACTGTTTTAT. Translation gives CANRQQGLNEKLFY. The J gene is TRBJ1-4, the V gene TRBV7-9; 7 bases fit TRBD1. This CDR3 comprises 14 residues. With V trimmed by 10 bases and J by 4 bases, 9 bases remained unmatched. Germline V gives CDR1 SEHNR, CDR2 FQNEAQ (reference sequence).

The V gene is TRBV6-5, the J gene TRBJ2-2; 8 bases are a match to TRBD1. Germline lookup yields CDR1 MNHEY and CDR2 SVGAGI. J gave up 0 bases and V 7 bases, and 4 bases lay outside the gene matches. This CDR3 has 15 amino acids. The CDR3 region has the DNA TGTGCCAGCACCGACAGGGGTCCGAACACCGGGGAGCTGTTTTTT. It specifies CASTDRGPNTGELFF.

This clonotype was picked up a small number of times. The V and J genes are TRBV7-9 and TRBJ1-3; weak D call: TRBD1 (5 bases). V was clipped by 6 bases and J by 2 bases, with 14 bases between them. CDR1 is SEHNR, CDR2 FQNEAQ, per germline (reference sequence). There are 15 residues in the CDR3. The CDR3 here is CASSYLLGPGNTIYF. The CDR3 DNA reads TGTGCCAGCAGTTATCTGCTGGGACCTGGAAACACCATATATTTT.

This chain links TRBV19 with TRBJ2-1, with TRBD2 matching over 9 bases. The V and J ends lost 5 bases and 0 bases, in that order; junction bases with no gene match: 11. Germline CDR1 reads LNHDA; CDR2 reads SQIVND (reference sequence). This CDR3 contains 18 residues. The CDR3: CASSPTAGGYSSYNEQFF. CDR3 DNA: TGTGCCAGTAGTCCGACAGCGGGGGGTTATAGCTCCTACAATGAGCAGTTCTTC.

In its sample, this clonotype was seen a few times. The V and J genes are TRBV18 and TRBJ2-3; no reliable D call. The CDR3 has 14 residues. The germline CDR1 and CDR2 sequences are KGHSH and LQKENI. The V end was cut by 3 bases, the J end by 2 bases, with 9 bases between. The CDR3 coding sequence is TGTGCCAGCTCACCCTCAGGAATCACAGATACGCAGTATTTT. Translation: CASSPSGITDTQYF.

This clonotype has a count of ten or more. The chain carries TRBV12-3 or TRBV12-4 and TRBJ2-7, with D hard to call. Between the trimmed V and J ends, which lost 6 bases and 2 bases, there was a span of 11 bases. This CDR3 comprises 13 residues. This CDR3 is CASSLRGPYEQYF. The CDR3 DNA follows: TGTGCCAGCAGCTTAAGAGGACCCTACGAGCAGTACTTC.

This clonotype was seen a handful of times. The chain couples TRBV12-3 or TRBV12-4 to TRBJ2-3; perhaps TRBD2 as D (7 bases). The CDR3 is 14 residues long. Deletions cut 3 bases from V and 5 bases from J, with 12 bases between. CDR3 sequence reads: CASSFGGGGDTQYF. As DNA, the CDR3 is TGTGCCAGCAGTTTTGGGGGGGGCGGAGATACGCAGTATTTT.

The J gene is TRBJ2-3, the V gene TRBV7-2, with 8 bases identical to TRBD1. CDR1 and CDR2 (germline): SGHTA, FQGNSA. The length of the CDR3 is 14 residues. V gave up 5 bases and J gave up 8 bases; unmatched junction bases: 9. The CDR3 bases are TGTGCCAGCAGCCCCACAGGGGGAAAGGGTACGCAGTATTTT. It translates to CASSPTGGKGTQYF.

In its sample, this clonotype was seen a few times. The chain carries TRBV27 and TRBJ2-2; no clear D gene. CDR1 and CDR2 from the germline V gene are MNHEY and SMNVEV (reference sequence). CDR3 length equals 14 residues. V was clipped by 8 bases and J by 3 bases, with 13 bases between them. This CDR3 reads CASLSSADTGELFF. The CDR3 DNA sequence: TGTGCCAGCCTCTCCAGTGCGGACACCGGGGAGCTGTTTTTT.

This chain uses TRBV2 with TRBJ1-5, with D possibly matching TRBD1 (6 bases). Looked up from germline, CDR1 is SNHLY and CDR2 is FYNNEI. The V end lost 1 base, the J end lost 7 bases, and 11 bases lay between the germline ends. This CDR3 has 14 amino acids. In DNA form, the CDR3 reads TGTGCCAGCAGTGAAGAGGGGGGTTGGCAGCCCCAGCATTTT. This sequence encodes CASSEEGGWQPQHF.

The chain combines TRBV7-9 with TRBJ1-2, with TRBD1 identical over 7 bases. The CDR3 extends over 18 amino acids. V lost 5 bases, J lost 5 bases, and 20 bases stayed unmatched. Germline V gene sequence: CDR1 SEHNR, CDR2 FQNEAQ (reference sequence). CDR3 sequence reads: CASSPTLVGQDRWYGYTF. CDR3 in DNA: TGTGCCAGCAGCCCCACCCTTGTAGGACAGGATCGGTGGTATGGCTACACCTTC.

This chain connects TRBV5-5 to TRBJ2-3, with 8 positions matching TRBD2. V trimming: 0 bases; J trimming: 0 bases; junction bases outside the gene matches: 6. Germline V gene sequence: CDR1 SGHKS, CDR2 YYEKEE (reference sequence). CDR3 length: 17 amino acids. CDR3 protein: CASSLEGSGVSTDTQYF. Written as DNA, the CDR3 is TGTGCCAGCAGCTTGGAAGGTAGCGGGGTTAGCACAGATACGCAGTATTTT.

V gene TRBV13 combines with J gene TRBJ2-2; no definite D call. V was clipped by 1 base and J by 2 bases, with 17 bases between them. CDR1 is PRHDT and CDR2 is FYEKMQ in the germline V gene (reference sequence). The CDR3 totals 18 residues. The CDR3 nucleotides are TGTGCCAGCAGCTTAGTACCACATTACCAAACCAACACCGGGGAGCTGTTTTTT. Translating gives CASSLVPHYQTNTGELFF. Together with reference TRBV13 and TRBJ2-2, the CDR3 gives the full variable domain: AAGVIQSPRHLIKEKRETATLKCYPIPRHDTVYWYQQGPGQDPQFLISFYEKMQSDKGSIPDRFSAQQFSDYHSELNMSSLELGDSALYFCASSLVPHYQTNTGELFFGEGSRLTVL.

The chain has TRBV6-1 and TRBJ2-6; TRBD1 or TRBD2 may be the D gene (5 bases each). Per the germline V gene, CDR1 is MNHNS and CDR2 is SASEGT. The CDR3 runs to 11 residues. Trimming shortened V by 6 bases and J by 18 bases, and 15 bases separated the two germline ends. Here the CDR3 reads CASRTGRGETF. The DNA of the CDR3 is TGTGCCAGCAGGACGGGAAGGGGAGAGACTTTC.